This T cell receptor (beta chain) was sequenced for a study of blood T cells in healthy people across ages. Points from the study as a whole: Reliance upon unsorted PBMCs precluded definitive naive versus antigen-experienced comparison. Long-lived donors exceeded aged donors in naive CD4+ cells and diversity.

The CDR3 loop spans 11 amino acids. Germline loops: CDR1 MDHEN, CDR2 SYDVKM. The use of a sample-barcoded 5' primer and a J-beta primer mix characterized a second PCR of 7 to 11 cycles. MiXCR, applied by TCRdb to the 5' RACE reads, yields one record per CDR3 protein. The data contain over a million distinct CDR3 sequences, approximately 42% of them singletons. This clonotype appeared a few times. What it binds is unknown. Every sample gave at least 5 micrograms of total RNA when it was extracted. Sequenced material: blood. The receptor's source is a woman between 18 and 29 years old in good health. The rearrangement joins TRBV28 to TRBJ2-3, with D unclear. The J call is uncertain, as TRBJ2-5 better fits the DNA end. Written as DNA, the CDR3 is TGTGCCAGCAGTCCCGCCCAGACCCAGTACTTC. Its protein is CASSPAQTQYF.